The text below deals with one TCR beta chain. The germline V gene has CDR1 LNHDA and CDR2 SQIVND (reference sequence). This CDR3 contains 18 residues. Deletions cut 6 bases from V and 6 bases from J, with 27 bases between. This table comes from immunoSEQ multiplex PCR, and its TCRdb copy is limited to in-frame clones, with some not included. The sample records around 470,000 clones, less than 95% being singletons. The data originate from a study of blood T cell repertoires in COVID-19. Study in general: From T cells, B-cell-depleted T cells, or PBMCs came the material, which was cDNA or gDNA.

This receptor was identified in a young man who had recovered from COVID-19. The material sequenced was PBMCs or T cells enriched from blood (not recorded which). This chain connects TRBV19 to TRBJ1-5; possibly TRBD1 for D (6 bases). CDR3 protein: CASSSYDRHAAGGQPQHF. Written as DNA, the CDR3 is TGTGCCAGTAGCAGTTACGACAGGCATGCCGCGGGGGGTCAGCCCCAGCATTTT. The whole variable domain, remainder taken from reference TRBV19 and TRBJ1-5, is DGGITQSPKYLFRKEGQNVTLSCEQNLNHDAMYWYRQDPGQGLRLIYYSQIVNDFQKGDIAEGYSVSREKKESFPLTVTSAQKNPTAFYLCASSSYDRHAAGGQPQHFGDGTRLSIL.